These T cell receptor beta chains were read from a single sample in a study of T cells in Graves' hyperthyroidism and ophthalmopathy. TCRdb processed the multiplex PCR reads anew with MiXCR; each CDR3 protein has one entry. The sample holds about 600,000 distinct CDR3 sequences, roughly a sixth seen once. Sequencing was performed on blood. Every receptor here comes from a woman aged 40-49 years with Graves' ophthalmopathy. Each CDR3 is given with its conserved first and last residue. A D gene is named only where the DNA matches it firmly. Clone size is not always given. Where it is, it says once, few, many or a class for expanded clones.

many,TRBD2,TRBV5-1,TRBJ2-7,TGCGCCAGCAGGATGATGACTAGCGGGAGTATCTTAGCGTACGAGCAGTACTTC,CASRMMTSGSILAYEQYF
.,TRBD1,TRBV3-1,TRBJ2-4,TGTGCCACCTCGACAGGGGCCAAAAACATTCAGTACTTC,CATSTGAKNIQYF
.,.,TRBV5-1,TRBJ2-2,TGCGCCAGCAGCTTGGAAGGGGAGGCCGGGGAGCTGTTTTTT,CASSLEGEAGELFF
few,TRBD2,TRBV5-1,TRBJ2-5,TGCGCCAGCCAGGCTAGCGGGTATCAAGAGACCCAGTACTTC,CASQASGYQETQYF
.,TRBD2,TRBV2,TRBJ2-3,TGTGCCAGCAGTGAACTAGCGGGAGGGCCCGCAGATACGCAGTATTTT,CASSELAGGPADTQYF
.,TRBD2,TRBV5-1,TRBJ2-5,TGCGCCAGCGGCGCACAATCGATAGCGGGAGGCATGGAGACCCAGTACTTC,CASGAQSIAGGMETQYF
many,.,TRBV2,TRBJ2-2,TGTGCCAGCGGACGGACTCACCCGAACACCGGGGAGCTGTTTTTT,CASGRTHPNTGELFF
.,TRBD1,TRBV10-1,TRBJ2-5,TGCGCCAGCAGTGAGTCGAGACAGGGGAGCCAAGAGACCCAGTACTTC,CASSESRQGSQETQYF
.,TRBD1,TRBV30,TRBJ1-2,TGTGCCTGGAGTCCGGACAGGGTAGGAGGCTACACCTTC,CAWSPDRVGGYTF
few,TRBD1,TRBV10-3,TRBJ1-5,TGTGCCTCCGACACAGGGGGATCAAATCAGCCCCAGCATTTT,CASDTGGSNQPQHF
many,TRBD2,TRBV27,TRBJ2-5,TGTGCCAGCAGGAGGGCGGGGGGGGGTGAAGAGACCCAGTACTTC,CASRRAGGGEETQYF
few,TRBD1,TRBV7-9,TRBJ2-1,TGTGCCAGCAGCTTGCCGGGGACAGGGGGCGGTGAGCAGTTCTTC,CASSLPGTGGGEQFF
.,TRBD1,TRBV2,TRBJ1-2,TGTGCCAGTACAGGGGGCTCAACTAACTATGGCTACACCTTC,CASTGGSTNYGYTF
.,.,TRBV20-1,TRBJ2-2,TGCAGTGCCCCGTCGGGGGCCCTCGCGAACACCGGGGAGCTGTTTTTT,CSAPSGALANTGELFF
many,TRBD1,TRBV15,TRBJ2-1,TGTGCCACCAGGACCAACCTTTTGGGACAGGGCTACAATGAGCAGTTCTTC,CATRTNLLGQGYNEQFF
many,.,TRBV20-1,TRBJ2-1,TGCAGTGCTAGGTCCCTGAGTAGTAGTGCCACCTACAATGAGCAGTTCTTC,CSARSLSSSATYNEQFF
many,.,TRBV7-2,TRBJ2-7,TGTGCCAGCAGCTTAGGTACGGAGCAGCAGTACTTC,CASSLGTEQQYF
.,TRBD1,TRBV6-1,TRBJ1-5,TGTGCCAGCAGTGAAGCACCAGGACAGGGGACTAATCAGCCCCAGCATTTT,CASSEAPGQGTNQPQHF
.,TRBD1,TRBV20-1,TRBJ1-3,TGCAGTGCCCGGACAGGGGGATTCTCTGGAAACACCATATATTTT,CSARTGGFSGNTIYF
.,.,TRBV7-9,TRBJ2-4,TGTGCCAGCAGCTTACCCGCAGACAAAAACATTCAGTACTTC,CASSLPADKNIQYF
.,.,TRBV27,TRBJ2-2,TGTGCCAGCAGTCTCGCAGGGGCCACGACCACCGGGGAGCTGTTTTTT,CASSLAGATTTGELFF
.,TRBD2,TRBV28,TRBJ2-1,TGTGCCAGCAGTTCTAGCGGGAGGCCCGGTCGCTACAATGAGCAGTTCTTC,CASSSSGRPGRYNEQFF
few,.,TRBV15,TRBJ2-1,TGTGCCACCAGCAGAGTCCCAGGGGACAAGTACAATGAGCAGTTCTTC,CATSRVPGDKYNEQFF
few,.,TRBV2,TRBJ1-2,TGTGCCAGCAGGGCCCATAGCCTGCACACCTTC,CASRAHSLHTF
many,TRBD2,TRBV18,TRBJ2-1,TGTGCCAGCTCACCACTAGCGGGAGAGAATGGTGAGCAGTTCTTC,CASSPLAGENGEQFF
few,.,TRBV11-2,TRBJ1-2,TGTGCCAGCAGCTTAGTCCGCCGGGACAAAAACTATGGCTACACCTTC,CASSLVRRDKNYGYTF
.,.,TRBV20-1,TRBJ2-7,TGCAGTGCTAGAGTTGGCAGCGCCTACGAGCAGTACTTC,CSARVGSAYEQYF
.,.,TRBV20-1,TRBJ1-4,TGCAGTGTTAGGGGGGTAATGTACGAAAAACTGTTTTTT,CSVRGVMYEKLFF
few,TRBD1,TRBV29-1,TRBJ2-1,TGCAGCGCCGGGGGGGACAGGGGAATAGTTGAGCAGTTCTTC,CSAGGDRGIVEQFF
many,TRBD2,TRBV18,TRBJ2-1,TGTGCCAGCTCGACCCGGGGAGGGAATCAGTACAATGAGCAGTTCTTC,CASSTRGGNQYNEQFF
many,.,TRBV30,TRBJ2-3,TGTGCCTGGGGCGGGACTGAGACAGATACGCAGTATTTT,CAWGGTETDTQYF
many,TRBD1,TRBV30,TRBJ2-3,TGTGCCTGGAACTCGGGACAGGACACAGATACGCAGTATTTT,CAWNSGQDTDTQYF
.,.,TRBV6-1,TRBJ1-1,TGTGCCAGCAGTGAAGCGGAGGTACGTGCCACTGAAGCTTTCTTT,CASSEAEVRATEAFF
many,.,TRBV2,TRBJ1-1,TGTGCCAGCAGTGAAGATAATTTCGCTGAAGCTTTCTTT,CASSEDNFAEAFF
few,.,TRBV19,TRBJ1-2,TGTGCCAGTAAACCTCAGGGACCGACATACTATGGCTACACCTTC,CASKPQGPTYYGYTF
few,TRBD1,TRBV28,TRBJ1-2,TGTGCCAGCAGTTCGTCCGGGACAGGACCCCGGGGCTATGGCTACACCTTC,CASSSSGTGPRGYGYTF
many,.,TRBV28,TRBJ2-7,TGTGCCAGCAGTTCCCAATTTCTAGCGCCCGCCACCTACGAGCAGTACTTC,CASSSQFLAPATYEQYF
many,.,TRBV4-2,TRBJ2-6,TGTGCCAGCAGCCAAGATAGCGTAGCTGGGGCCAACGTCCTGACTTTC,CASSQDSVAGANVLTF
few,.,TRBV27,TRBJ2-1,TGTGCCAGCAGTCACAGGTTCTACAATGAGCAGTTCTTC,CASSHRFYNEQFF
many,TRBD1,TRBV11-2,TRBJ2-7,TGTGCCAGCAGCTTAGATTGGCAGGGGGCCGCCTACGAGCAGTACTTC,CASSLDWQGAAYEQYF
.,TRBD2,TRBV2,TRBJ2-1,TGTGCCAGCTCAAGGAGCGGGGGACTCTACAATGAGCAGTTCTTC,CASSRSGGLYNEQFF
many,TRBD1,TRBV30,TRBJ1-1,TGTGCCTGGAGGCAGGGGGGGGCCACTGAAGCTTTCTTT,CAWRQGGATEAFF
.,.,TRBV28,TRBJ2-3,TGTGCCAGCAGTTCCTCCCGGGGAGATACGCAGTATTTT,CASSSSRGDTQYF
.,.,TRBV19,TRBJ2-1,TGTGCCAGTAGTAAGGCGGGAACATACAATGAGCAGTTCTTC,CASSKAGTYNEQFF
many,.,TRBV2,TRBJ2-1,TGTGCCAGCACTCTACAGGGTGGGGGAGAGCAGTTCTTC,CASTLQGGGEQFF
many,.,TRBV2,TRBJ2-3,TGTGCCAGCAGTGAAGCGTCCCTGGCAGATACGCAGTATTTT,CASSEASLADTQYF
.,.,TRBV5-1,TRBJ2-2,TGCGCCAGCAGTTGGATGGGGGGCGCCGACACCGGGGAGCTGTTTTTT,CASSWMGGADTGELFF
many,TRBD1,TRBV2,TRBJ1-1,TGTGCCAGGAGCAGGGGGCAGGGCACTGAAGCTTTCTTT,CARSRGQGTEAFF
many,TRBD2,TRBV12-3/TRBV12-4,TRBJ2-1,TGTGCCAGCAGTTTATGGACCGTCCCGAGCGGGAGGTTTAGGAATGAGCAGTTCTTC,CASSLWTVPSGRFRNEQFF
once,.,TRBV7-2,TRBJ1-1,TGTGCCAGCAGCCACCAGGGGCTGGGCACTGAAGCTTTCTTT,CASSHQGLGTEAFF
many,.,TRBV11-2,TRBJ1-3,TGTGCCAGCAGCCGCCAGGGGAGTACTGGAAACACCATATATTTT,CASSRQGSTGNTIYF